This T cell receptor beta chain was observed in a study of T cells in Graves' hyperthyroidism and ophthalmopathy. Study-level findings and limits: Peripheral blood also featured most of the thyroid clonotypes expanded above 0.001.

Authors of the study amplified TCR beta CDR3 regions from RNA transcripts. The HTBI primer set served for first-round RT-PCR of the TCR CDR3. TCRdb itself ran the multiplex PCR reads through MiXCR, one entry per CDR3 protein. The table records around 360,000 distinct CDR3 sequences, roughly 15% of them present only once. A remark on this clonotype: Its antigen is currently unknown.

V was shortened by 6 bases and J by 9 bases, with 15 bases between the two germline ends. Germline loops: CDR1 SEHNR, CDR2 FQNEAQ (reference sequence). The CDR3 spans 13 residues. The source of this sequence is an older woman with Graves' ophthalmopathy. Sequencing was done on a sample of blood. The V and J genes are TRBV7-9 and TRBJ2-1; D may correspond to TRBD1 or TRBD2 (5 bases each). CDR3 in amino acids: CASSGAERREQFF. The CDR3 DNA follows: TGTGCCAGCAGTGGGGCTGAGCGGCGTGAGCAGTTCTTC. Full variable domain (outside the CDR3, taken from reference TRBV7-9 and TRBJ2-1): DTGVSQNPRHKITKRGQNVTFRCDPISEHNRLYWYRQTLGQGPEFLTYFQNEAQLEKSRLLSDRFSAERPKGSFSTLEIQRTEQGDSAMYLCASSGAERREQFFGPGTRLTVL.